This TCR beta chain was recorded in a study of blood T cell repertoires in COVID-19. Study background: The study drew acute and convalescent COVID-19 samples from the United States, Italy and Spain. T cells, B-cell-depleted T cells, or PBMCs provided the cDNA or gDNA that served as material.

Original handling: Reference gene primer amplification in the assay estimated nucleated cell counts. Generated by immunoSEQ multiplex PCR, the TCRdb table keeps only in-frame clones and is missing some. D and trimming come from the DNA, and the V and J calls and clone size come from that table. This sample has roughly 63,000 clones, with approximately 89% found just once. Sequenced sample: peripheral blood. The origin of this receptor is a man aged 45-65 years with active COVID-19.

The CDR3: CASSQDTSVDEQYF. The CDR3 region has the DNA TGTGCCAGCAGCCAAGATACAAGTGTCGACGAGCAGTACTTC. The V gene is TRBV4-2, the J gene TRBJ2-7; D not certain. The CDR3 extends over 14 amino acids. V was trimmed by 0 bases and J by 5 bases, leaving 11 bases between them. The germline CDR1 and CDR2 sequences are LGHNA and YNFKEQ.